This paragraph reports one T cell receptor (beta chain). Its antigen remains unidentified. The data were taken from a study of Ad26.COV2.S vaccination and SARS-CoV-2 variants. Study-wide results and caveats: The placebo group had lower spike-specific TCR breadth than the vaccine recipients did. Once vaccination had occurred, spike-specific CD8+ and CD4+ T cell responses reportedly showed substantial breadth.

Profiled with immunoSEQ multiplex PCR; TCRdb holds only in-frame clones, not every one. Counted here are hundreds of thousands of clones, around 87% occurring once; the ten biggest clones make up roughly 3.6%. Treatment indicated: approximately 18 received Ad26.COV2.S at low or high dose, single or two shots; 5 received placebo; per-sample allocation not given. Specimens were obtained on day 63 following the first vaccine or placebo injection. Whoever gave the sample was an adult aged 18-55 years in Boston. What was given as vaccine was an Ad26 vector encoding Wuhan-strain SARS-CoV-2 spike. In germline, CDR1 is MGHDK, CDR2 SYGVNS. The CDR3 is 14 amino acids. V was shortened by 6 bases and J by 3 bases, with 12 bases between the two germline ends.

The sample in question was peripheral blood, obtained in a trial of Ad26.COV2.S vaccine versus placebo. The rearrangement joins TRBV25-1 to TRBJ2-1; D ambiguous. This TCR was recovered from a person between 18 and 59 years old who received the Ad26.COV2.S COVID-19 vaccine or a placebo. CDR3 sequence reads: CASRKGNIYNEQFF. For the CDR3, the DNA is TGTGCCAGCAGAAAGGGCAATATCTACAATGAGCAGTTCTTC.